Following are 28 T cell receptor beta chains from one sample sequenced in a study of blood T cell repertoires in COVID-19. Libraries were prepared by immunoSEQ multiplex PCR; TCRdb keeps only in-frame clonotypes and omits some of them. The table has 150,000 to 250,000 clones, less than 95% seen once; the top ten hold around 0.8%. What was sequenced was peripheral blood. These receptors came from a man under 40 with COVID-19, enrolled during active disease.

The V gene is TRBV25-1, the J gene TRBJ1-1; D gene ambiguous. The V end lost 1 base, the J end lost 0 bases, and 9 bases lay between the germline ends. CDR3 size: 15 residues. Germline V lookup: CDR1 MGHDK, CDR2 SYGVNS. The CDR3: CASSEFEQMNTEAFF. The DNA for the CDR3 is TGTGCCAGCAGTGAATTTGAACAGATGAACACTGAAGCTTTCTTT.

The chain carries TRBV7-9 and TRBJ2-1, with unresolved D. Trimming pared 5 bases from V and 6 bases from J, leaving 11 bases between. CDR3 length: 13 residues. The germline V gene has CDR1 SEHNR and CDR2 FQNEAQ (reference sequence). CDR3 protein: CASSAQVGNEQFF. The DNA for the CDR3 is TGTGCCAGCAGCGCTCAGGTCGGCAATGAGCAGTTCTTC.

The CDR3 nucleotides are TGCGCCAGCAGCTTGCGGGAGCCGAACTATGGCTACACCTTC. It yields the protein CASSLREPNYGYTF. V gene TRBV5-1 combines with J gene TRBJ1-2; no clear D. The germline V gene has CDR1 SGHRS and CDR2 YFSETQ. Trimming took off 1 base at V and 2 bases at J, with 9 bases between the two ends. This CDR3 has 14 amino acids.

The V call is TRBV18, the J call TRBJ1-6; D remains ambiguous. CDR1 and CDR2 (germline): KGHSH, LQKENI. There are 12 residues in the CDR3. V was pared by 8 bases and J by 7 bases, with 9 bases between. In DNA form, the CDR3 reads TGTGCCAGCACCCCGGGGAATTCACCCCTCCACTTT. It yields the protein CASTPGNSPLHF.

This rearrangement joins TRBV19 to TRBJ2-7, with unresolved D. This CDR3 comprises 15 residues. The germline gives CDR1 LNHDA, CDR2 SQIVND (reference sequence). Trimming cost V 6 bases and J 5 bases, with 20 bases left between them. In DNA form, the CDR3 reads TGTGCCAGTAGCTCGCCGGTGCGGTCCTTTGACGAGCAGTACTTC. Its protein is CASSSPVRSFDEQYF.

This sequence joins TRBV29-1 and TRBJ1-6, with a possible D match to TRBD1 (5 bases). V lost 8 bases, J lost 7 bases, and 15 bases lay in between. The CDR3 sequence is 13 residues long. Germline-derived CDR1 and CDR2 are SQVTM and ANQGSEA. CDR3 in amino acids: CSHPLQDNSPLHF. In DNA, the CDR3 is TGCAGCCACCCCCTACAGGACAATTCACCCCTCCACTTT.

The V call is TRBV18, the J call TRBJ2-5; TRBD1 might be the D (6 bases). Germline-derived CDR1 and CDR2 are KGHSH and LQKENI. With 6 bases removed from V and 2 bases from J, the gap between germline ends came to 10 bases. The CDR3 loop spans 13 amino acids. DNA for the CDR3: TGTGCCAGCTCTCCAGGGGAGCAAGAGACCCAGTACTTC. Residues: CASSPGEQETQYF.

The chain has TRBV29-1 and TRBJ1-1; no clear D. V was trimmed by 7 bases and J by 2 bases, leaving 8 bases between them. Germline V gene lookup returns CDR1 SQVTM and CDR2 ANQGSEA. The CDR3 runs to 11 residues. In nucleotides, the CDR3 is TGCAGCGCTACAGAAAACACTGAAGCTTTCTTT. This gives the protein CSATENTEAFF.

This clone was found once. The V call is TRBV29-1, the J call TRBJ1-1; D possibly corresponds to TRBD1 (5 bases). The V gene lost 3 bases and the J gene lost 7 bases, with 9 bases spanning the gap. The CDR3 runs to 11 residues. Germline loops: CDR1 SQVTM, CDR2 ANQGSEA. The DNA of the CDR3 is TGCAGCGTTGATGGGGCCAGTGAAGCTTTCTTT. Translating it yields CSVDGASEAFF.

V is TRBV10-1 and J is TRBJ1-4; the D is unclear. Germline V gene data show CDR1 as WNHNN and CDR2 as SYGVQD (reference sequence). The V and J ends lost 2 bases and 6 bases respectively, with 10 bases between them. The length of the CDR3 is 14 residues. The CDR3 DNA reads as TGCGCCAGCAGTGAGGGTAGATCCGATGAAAAACTGTTTTTT. This encodes CASSEGRSDEKLFF.

The chain is built from TRBV19 and TRBJ1-2, with 10 bases fitting TRBD1. Germline V lookup: CDR1 LNHDA, CDR2 SQIVND (reference sequence). V dropped 4 bases and J dropped 4; count of bases not matched to a gene: 3. The CDR3 has 14 amino acids. The CDR3 nucleotides read TGTGCCAGTAGTAGACAGGGGGCGGGCTATGGCTACACCTTC. Its translation: CASSRQGAGYGYTF.

The chain links TRBV29-1 to TRBJ2-3; possibly TRBD2 for D (6 bases). V lost 3 bases and J lost 6, with 22 bases in between. The germline V gene has CDR1 SQVTM and CDR2 ANQGSEA. The CDR3 loop spans 16 amino acids. The CDR3 sequence: CSVEPGLSSSGDTQYF. The CDR3 DNA reads TGCAGCGTTGAGCCGGGACTGTCATCATCTGGGGATACGCAGTATTTT.

The chain uses TRBV2 and TRBJ2-1; TRBD2 matches 9 bases. The ends lost 11 bases at V and 4 bases at J; junction bases unmatched: 6. CDR3 length equals 13 residues. Germline CDR1 SNHLY, CDR2 FYNNEI. The CDR3 DNA sequence: TGTGCCTGCGGGGGGGCCGCTTACAATGAGCAGTTCTTC. This sequence encodes CACGGAAYNEQFF.

V and J are TRBV19 and TRBJ1-2; the D gene is possibly TRBD1 (5 bases). CDR1 is LNHDA and CDR2 is SQIVND in the germline V gene (reference sequence). The germline V and J ends were trimmed by 5 bases and 6 bases, with 13 bases remaining between them. The CDR3 runs to 13 residues. CDR3 DNA sequence: TGTGCCAGTAGTGGCCAGGGTTGGAATGGCTACACCTTC. Encoded protein: CASSGQGWNGYTF.

The DNA of the CDR3 is TGCGCCAGCAGCTCAGGGGGAGAACAGCCCCAGCATTTT. It encodes CASSSGGEQPQHF. The chain is built from TRBV5-1 and TRBJ1-5, with 7 positions matching TRBD1. CDR3 length equals 13 residues. V lost 3 bases, J lost 7 bases, and 4 bases stayed unmatched. Germline assignment: CDR1 SGHRS and CDR2 YFSETQ. Full variable domain (remainder filled in from reference TRBV5-1 and TRBJ1-5): KAGVTQTPRYLIKTRGQQVTLSCSPISGHRSVSWYQQTPGQGLQFLFEYFSETQRNKGNFPGRFSGRQFSNSRSEMNVSTLELGDSALYLCASSSGGEQPQHFGDGTRLSIL.

This clone is a singleton in its sample. The chain uses TRBV5-1 and TRBJ2-4; 9 positions agree with TRBD1. Germline CDR1 is SGHRS and CDR2 is YFSETQ. V lost 0 bases to trimming and J lost 6 bases; unmatched junction nucleotides: 4. The CDR3 extends over 15 amino acids. The CDR3 sequence is CASSLETGGTNIQYF. CDR3 sequence (DNA): TGCGCCAGCAGCTTGGAGACAGGGGGTACAAACATTCAGTACTTC. Full variable domain (outside the CDR3, taken from reference TRBV5-1 and TRBJ2-4): KAGVTQTPRYLIKTRGQQVTLSCSPISGHRSVSWYQQTPGQGLQFLFEYFSETQRNKGNFPGRFSGRQFSNSRSEMNVSTLELGDSALYLCASSLETGGTNIQYFGAGTRLSVL.

The J gene is TRBJ2-5, the V gene TRBV4-1; TRBD2 might be the D (7 bases). V lost 4 bases to trimming and J lost 5 bases, with 17 bases between them. Germline assignment: CDR1 MGHRA and CDR2 YSYEKL. The CDR3 length is 15 residues. The CDR3 bases are TGCGCCAGCAGCCCCGGGGGGCCCAACGGGGAGACCCAGTACTTC. Its translation: CASSPGGPNGETQYF.

The chain has TRBV12-3 or TRBV12-4 and TRBJ1-1, with a possible D match to TRBD1 (5 bases). CDR3 length: 13 amino acids. The germline V and J ends were trimmed by 6 bases and 2 bases, with 10 bases remaining between them. CDR3 residues: CASRRQINTEAFF. CDR3 bases: TGTGCCAGCAGACGACAGATCAACACTGAAGCTTTCTTT.

The chain is built from TRBV4-2 and TRBJ1-4; tentative D call: TRBD1 (6 bases). V was clipped by 0 bases and J by 4 bases, with 12 bases between them. The germline CDR1 and CDR2 sequences are LGHNA and YNFKEQ. The CDR3 covers 16 residues. The DNA for the CDR3 is TGTGCCAGCAGCCAAGATCGGACAGCTTTTAATGAAAAACTGTTTTTT. Residues: CASSQDRTAFNEKLFF.

The chain links TRBV7-2 to TRBJ2-1, with TRBD1 matching 9 bases. The V gene's germline CDR1 is SGHTA and CDR2 FQGNSA. The CDR3 has 15 residues. Trimming at V came to 5 bases and at J to 7 bases, leaving 9 bases not matched to a gene. This CDR3 is CASSQQGQGFNEQFF. The CDR3 DNA reads TGTGCCAGCAGCCAGCAGGGACAGGGATTTAATGAGCAGTTCTTC.

The chain couples TRBV4-1 to TRBJ2-7; D remains unclear. Trimming left V 0 bases short and J 0 bases short, with 9 bases between. CDR1 and CDR2 (germline): MGHRA, YSYEKL. The CDR3 is 15 residues long. The CDR3: CASSQDIRSSYEQYF. The CDR3 region has the DNA TGCGCCAGCAGCCAAGATATAAGGAGCTCCTACGAGCAGTACTTC.

This rearrangement joins TRBV7-9 to TRBJ1-2; D uncertain. CDR3 length: 12 residues. The germline CDR1 and CDR2 sequences are SEHNR and FQNEAQ (reference sequence). Trimming removed 1 base from V and 6 bases from J, with 6 bases in between. CDR3 amino acids: CASSLVQDGYTF. The CDR3 region has the DNA TGTGCCAGCAGCTTAGTCCAGGATGGCTACACCTTC.

The V call is TRBV24-1, the J call TRBJ2-7; D is possibly TRBD1 (5 bases). This CDR3 has 15 residues. Germline CDR1 reads KGHDR; CDR2 reads SFDVKD. V gave up 5 bases and J gave up 4 bases, with 17 bases separating them. In DNA form, the CDR3 reads TGTGCCACCAGTGTTAGACAGTGGCCAAGGTACGAGCAGTACTTC. Its protein product is CATSVRQWPRYEQYF.

V and J are TRBV2 and TRBJ1-2; possibly TRBD1 for D (6 bases). V was cut by 4 bases and J by 7 bases, with 13 bases left in between. Germline V gene sequence: CDR1 SNHLY, CDR2 FYNNEI. The CDR3 spans 13 residues. The CDR3 DNA is TGTGCCAGCAGTGGGCAAGGGGGTTCTGGCTACACCTTC. The encoded protein is CASSGQGGSGYTF.

The chain employs TRBV11-2 and TRBJ2-2; D is unresolved. V lost 5 bases to trimming and J lost 1 base, with 17 bases between them. The CDR3 spans 17 residues. Germline-derived CDR1 and CDR2 are SGHAT and FQNNGV. The CDR3 bases are TGTGCCAGCAGCCGCATGTGGCCGGAGTTGAACACCGGGGAGCTGTTTTTT. Translation gives CASSRMWPELNTGELFF. Full variable domain (rest looked up from reference TRBV11-2 and TRBJ2-2): EAGVAQSPRYKIIEKRQSVAFWCNPISGHATLYWYQQILGQGPKLLIQFQNNGVVDDSQLPKDRFSAERLKGVDSTLKIQPAKLEDSAVYLCASSRMWPELNTGELFFGEGSRLTVL.

The chain uses TRBV27 and TRBJ1-1; 7 bases line up with TRBD1. Trimming at V came to 5 bases and at J to 3 bases, leaving 6 bases not matched to a gene. This CDR3 has 14 amino acids. Germline CDR1 MNHEY, CDR2 SMNVEV (reference sequence). This chain's CDR3 is CASSKAGTDTEAFF. Written as DNA, the CDR3 is TGTGCCAGCAGTAAAGCCGGGACAGACACTGAAGCTTTCTTT.

V and J are TRBV6-6 and TRBJ1-4; D is undetermined. Germline V gene data show CDR1 as MNHNY and CDR2 as SVGAGI (reference sequence). V shed 7 bases and J shed 8 bases, with 14 bases lying between them. This CDR3 spans 13 amino acids. CDR3 in DNA: TGTGCCAGCACGGTCAAATGGAGCGAAAAACTGTTTTTT. Its translation: CASTVKWSEKLFF.

This clone was seen only once. J is TRBJ1-4 and V is TRBV12-3 or TRBV12-4; D call uncertain. This CDR3 region has 12 residues. V lost 5 bases and J 8 bases, leaving 9 bases between the germline ends. CDR3 bases: TGTGCCAGCAGTCAACAGACCGAAAAACTGTTTTTT. Translation: CASSQQTEKLFF.